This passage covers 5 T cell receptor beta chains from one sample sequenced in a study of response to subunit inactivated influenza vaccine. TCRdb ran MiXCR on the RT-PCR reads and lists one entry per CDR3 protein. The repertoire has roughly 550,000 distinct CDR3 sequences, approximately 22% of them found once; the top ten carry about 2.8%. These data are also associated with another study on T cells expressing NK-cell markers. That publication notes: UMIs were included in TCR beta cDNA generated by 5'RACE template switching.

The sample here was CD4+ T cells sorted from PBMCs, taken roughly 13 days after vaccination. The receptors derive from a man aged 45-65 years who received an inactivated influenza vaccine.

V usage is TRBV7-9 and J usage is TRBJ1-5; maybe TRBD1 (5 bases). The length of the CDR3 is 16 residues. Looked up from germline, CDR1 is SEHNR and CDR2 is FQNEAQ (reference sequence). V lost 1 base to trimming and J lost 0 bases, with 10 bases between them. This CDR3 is CASSLDPGFSNQPQHF. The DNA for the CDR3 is TGTGCCAGCAGCTTAGATCCAGGGTTTAGCAATCAGCCCCAGCATTTT.

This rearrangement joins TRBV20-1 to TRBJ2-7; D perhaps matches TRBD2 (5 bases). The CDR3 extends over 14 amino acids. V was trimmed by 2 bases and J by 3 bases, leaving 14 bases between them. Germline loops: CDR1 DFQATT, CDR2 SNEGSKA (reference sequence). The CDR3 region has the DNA TGCAGTGCTAGAATCCCCCGGGGAAGCTACGAGCAGTACTTC. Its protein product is CSARIPRGSYEQYF.

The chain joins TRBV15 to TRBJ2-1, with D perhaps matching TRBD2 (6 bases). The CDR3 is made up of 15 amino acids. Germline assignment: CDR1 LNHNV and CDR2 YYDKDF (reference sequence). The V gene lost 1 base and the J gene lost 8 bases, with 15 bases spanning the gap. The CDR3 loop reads CATSRGEDPGDEQFF. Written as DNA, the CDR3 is TGTGCCACCAGCAGAGGGGAGGACCCGGGGGATGAGCAGTTCTTC.

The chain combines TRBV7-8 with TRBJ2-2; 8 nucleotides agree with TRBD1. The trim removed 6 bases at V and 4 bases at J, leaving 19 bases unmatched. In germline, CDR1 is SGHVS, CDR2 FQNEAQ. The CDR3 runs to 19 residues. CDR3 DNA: TGTGCCAGCAGGCCGGGTTCCAGGGGGCACGCGAGGTCCACCGGGGAGCTGTTTTTT. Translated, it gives CASRPGSRGHARSTGELFF.

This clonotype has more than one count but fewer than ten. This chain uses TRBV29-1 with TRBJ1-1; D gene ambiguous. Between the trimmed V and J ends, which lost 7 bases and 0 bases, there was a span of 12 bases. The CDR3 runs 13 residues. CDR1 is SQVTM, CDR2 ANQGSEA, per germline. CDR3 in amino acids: CSGALTMNTEAFF. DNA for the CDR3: TGCAGCGGAGCGTTAACTATGAACACTGAAGCTTTCTTT.